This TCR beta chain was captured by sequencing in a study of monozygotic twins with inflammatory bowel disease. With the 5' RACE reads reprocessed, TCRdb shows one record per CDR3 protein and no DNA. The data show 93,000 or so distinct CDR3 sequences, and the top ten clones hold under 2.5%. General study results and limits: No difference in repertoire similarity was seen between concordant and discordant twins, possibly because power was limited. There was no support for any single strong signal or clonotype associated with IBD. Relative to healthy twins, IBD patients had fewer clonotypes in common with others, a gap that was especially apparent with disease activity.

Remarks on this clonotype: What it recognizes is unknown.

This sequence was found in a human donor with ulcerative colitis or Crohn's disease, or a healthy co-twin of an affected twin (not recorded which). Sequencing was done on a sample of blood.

The CDR3 loop is CSVEDPLAGTTGELFF. The V call is TRBV29-1, the J call TRBJ2-2. CDR1 and CDR2 (germline): SQVTM, ANQGSEA. This CDR3 has 16 amino acids.